Sequencing of this T cell receptor (beta chain) was carried out in a study of T cell responses to AZD1222 COVID-19 vaccine. The data were produced by immunoSEQ multiplex PCR, yet TCRdb's version contains in-frame clones alone and is incomplete. Found here are tens of thousands of clones, 90% of them singletons; the top ten hold 2.5% to 4%. General study results and limits: Only five or six individuals given AZD1222 were seropositive at baseline. The breadth and depth of Spike-specific TCRs increased once two AZD1222 doses had been given.

Points on this clone: Its target is unknown.

CDR1 is SGHVS and CDR2 is FNYEAQ in the germline V gene. Trimming took 1 base from V and 8 from J, leaving 18 bases between them. This CDR3 region has 16 residues. The receptor was isolated from an adult who received the AZD1222 COVID-19 vaccine. The sample here was peripheral blood, taken 28 days after the second AZD1222 dose. The chain links TRBV7-6 to TRBJ2-1; possibly TRBD2 for D (6 bases). The DNA of the CDR3 is TGTGCCAGCAGCTTAGGGGGGGTGGCTAGGACGGATGAGCAGTTCTTC. It specifies CASSLGGVARTDEQFF.